The present entry profiles one TCR beta chain with its context. What it binds is not known. PCR involved 60 Vbeta and 13 Jbeta primers. TCRdb keeps only in-frame clones here, not all; method: immunoSEQ multiplex PCR. The repertoire holds fewer than 130,000 clones, over 65% seen once, with 13% in the top ten. Germline trimming cut 3 bases from V and 5 bases from J; bases unmatched to any gene: 6. The CDR3 covers 14 residues. CDR1 and CDR2 from the germline V gene are SGHDT and YYEEEE. The data belong to a study of cytomegalovirus exposure and HLA in healthy donors. The study's findings and limits: Reports state that TCR beta sequences accurately predicted most subjects' HLA-A and HLA-B alleles. Reportedly, diagnosis of cytomegalovirus status by the classifier showed high specificity and sensitivity. Near-uniform donor sequencing depth was presumed by presence/absence analyses.

Material: PBMCs. This TCR was sampled from a man aged 30 to 39 in good health and CMV-seropositive. The chain recombines TRBV5-6 with TRBJ2-7; 9 bases map to TRBD1. Here the CDR3 reads CASSSGTGSDEQYF. CDR3 coding DNA: TGTGCCAGCAGCTCCGGGACAGGGTCCGACGAGCAGTACTTC. Variable domain in full (rest from reference TRBV5-6 and TRBJ2-7): DAGVTQSPTHLIKTRGQQVTLRCSPKSGHDTVSWYQQALGQGPQFIFQYYEEEERQRGNFPDRFSGHQFPNYSSELNVNALLLGDSALYLCASSSGTGSDEQYFGPGTRLTVT.